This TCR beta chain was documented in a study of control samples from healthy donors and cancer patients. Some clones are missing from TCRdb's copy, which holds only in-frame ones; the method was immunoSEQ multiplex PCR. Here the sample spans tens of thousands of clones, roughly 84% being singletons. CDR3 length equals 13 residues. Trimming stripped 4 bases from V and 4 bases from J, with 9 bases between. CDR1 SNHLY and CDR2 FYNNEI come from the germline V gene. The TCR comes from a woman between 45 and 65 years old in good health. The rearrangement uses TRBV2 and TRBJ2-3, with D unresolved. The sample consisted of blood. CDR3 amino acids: CASSVYEADTQYF. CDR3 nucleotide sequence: TGTGCCAGCAGTGTGTATGAAGCAGATACGCAGTATTTT.